These 25 T cell receptor beta chains share one sample of origin, sequenced in a study of shared clonotypes between healthy human individuals. Assay: immunoSEQ multiplex PCR; the TCRdb copy retains only in-frame clones and omits some. The sample has about 1,800,000 clones, about 95% seen once. Naive-designated CD8 cells lacked CD45RO, were positively enriched for CCR7, and omitted terminally differentiated effector memory CD45RA+ cells. Source material: naive CD8+ T cells sorted from blood. Receptor source: a man between 18 and 29 years old in good health.

This chain connects TRBV4-1 to TRBJ1-3; 8 bases fit TRBD1. Germline-derived CDR1 and CDR2 are MGHRA and YSYEKL. With V trimmed by 0 bases and J by 2 bases, 9 bases remained unmatched. This CDR3 has 18 amino acids. In DNA form, the CDR3 reads TGCGCCAGCAGCCAAGAGCTCCGGAGGACAGGGACTGGAAACACCATATATTTT. It translates to CASSQELRRTGTGNTIYF.

This chain links TRBV21-1 with TRBJ2-7; the table's D call TRBD1 went unverified against the DNA. TRBV21-1 constitutes a pseudogene. CDR3 length: 16 amino acids. The DNA of the CDR3 is TGTGCCAGCAGCAAACCAGACAGGCGATACTCCTACGAGCAGTACTTC. It codes for CASSKPDRRYSYEQYF.

The chain joins TRBV9 to TRBJ2-5, with a possible D match to TRBD2 (5 bases). The germline V and J ends were trimmed by 0 bases and 5 bases, with 11 bases remaining between them. The CDR3 contains 14 residues. Germline CDR1 and CDR2: SGDLS and YYNGEE. CDR3 coding DNA: TGTGCCAGCAGCGTAGAGGATAGCGACGAGACCCAGTACTTC. This translates into CASSVEDSDETQYF.

As to this clone: Other DNA sequences of this sample code for an identical CDR3. The chain has TRBV7-9 and TRBJ2-7, with a weak D call TRBD1 (5 bases). Germline V CDR1 and CDR2: SEHNR, FQNEAQ (reference sequence). Trimming removed 4 bases at V and 3 bases at J, with 13 bases between. This CDR3 is built from 14 residues. CDR3 nucleotide sequence: TGTGCCAGCAGCTCGACTGACAGTTACTACGAGCAGTACTTC. Translated, it gives CASSSTDSYYEQYF.

This chain connects TRBV2 to TRBJ1-1; D unclear. V dropped 6 bases and J dropped 1 base, with 6 bases sitting between them. Germline CDR1 is SNHLY and CDR2 is FYNNEI. CDR3 length: 12 amino acids. The CDR3: CASRPSNTEAFF. The CDR3 DNA reads TGTGCCAGCAGGCCGTCGAACACTGAAGCTTTCTTT. Complete variable domain (other parts from reference TRBV2 and TRBJ1-1): EPEVTQTPSHQVTQMGQEVILRCVPISNHLYFYWYRQILGQKVEFLVSFYNNEISEKSEIFDDQFSVERPDGSNFTLKIRSTKLEDSAMYFCASRPSNTEAFFGQGTRLTVV.

The V gene is TRBV13, the J gene TRBJ2-7, with a weak D call TRBD2 (6 bases). Trimming pared 2 bases from V and 4 bases from J, leaving 12 bases between. The CDR3 is 14 residues long. CDR1 and CDR2 (germline): PRHDT, FYEKMQ (reference sequence). The CDR3 region is CASSLQTSLYEQYF. The CDR3 DNA reads TGTGCCAGCAGCTTACAGACTAGTTTATACGAGCAGTACTTC.

The gene calls are TRBV2 and TRBJ1-6; D not resolved. The V gene's germline CDR1 is SNHLY and CDR2 FYNNEI. The CDR3 contains 14 residues. V lost 5 bases, J lost 7 bases, and 12 bases lay in between. The CDR3 nucleotides are TGTGCCAGCAGTACTGCGACCCGAAATTCACCCCTCCACTTT. Translated, it gives CASSTATRNSPLHF. Supplemented by reference TRBV2 and TRBJ1-6, the full variable domain reads EPEVTQTPSHQVTQMGQEVILRCVPISNHLYFYWYRQILGQKVEFLVSFYNNEISEKSEIFDDQFSVERPDGSNFTLKIRSTKLEDSAMYFCASSTATRNSPLHFGNGTRLTVT.

This chain connects TRBV25-1 to TRBJ1-1; D possibly corresponds to TRBD1 (5 bases). V lost 6 bases to trimming and J lost 5 bases, with 16 bases between them. Germline-derived CDR1 and CDR2 are MGHDK and SYGVNS. This CDR3 spans 14 amino acids. The CDR3 DNA reads as TGTGCCAGCAGCCAAGGCAGAGAGGGGACTGAAGCTTTCTTT. This gives the protein CASSQGREGTEAFF.

The chain uses TRBV30 and TRBJ2-7; D uncertain. V lost 0 bases, J lost 7 bases, and 16 bases lay in between. The CDR3 has 14 amino acids. Germline V gives CDR1 GTSNPN, CDR2 SVGIG (reference sequence). The CDR3 DNA is TGTGCCTGGAGTGTACCCAGCCGGTCTCGAGAGCAGTACTTC. Its translation: CAWSVPSRSREQYF.

The chain has TRBV6-5 and TRBJ2-7; D tentatively reads TRBD1 or TRBD2 (5 bases each). This CDR3 has 13 residues. With 9 bases removed from V and 1 base from J, the gap between germline ends came to 13 bases. Germline V CDR1 and CDR2: MNHEY, SVGAGI. CDR3 DNA sequence: TGTGCCAGTACCAGGGACGCTTCCTACGAGCAGTACTTC. Translating gives CASTRDASYEQYF.

The chain has TRBV6-6 and TRBJ1-4; D might be TRBD1 (5 bases). Trimming pared 0 bases from V and 5 bases from J, leaving 10 bases between. The CDR3 length is 15 residues. Looked up from germline, CDR1 is MNHNY and CDR2 is SVGAGI (reference sequence). For the CDR3, the DNA is TGTGCCAGCAGTTACTCCGGGGGGTCGAATGAAAAACTGTTTTTT. Residues: CASSYSGGSNEKLFF.

This rearrangement joins TRBV9 to TRBJ1-5; the D gene is possibly TRBD1 (5 bases). The CDR3 spans 15 residues. Germline assignment: CDR1 SGDLS and CDR2 YYNGEE. V lost 4 bases to trimming and J lost 4 bases, with 15 bases between them. The CDR3 is CASSPHEAGNQPQHF. The CDR3 DNA is TGTGCCAGCAGCCCTCATGAGGCAGGGAATCAGCCCCAGCATTTT.

The chain links TRBV4-3 to TRBJ2-5; D perhaps matches TRBD2 (5 bases). Trimming stripped 0 bases from V and 5 bases from J, with 22 bases between. The length of the CDR3 is 18 residues. Germline V gene sequence: CDR1 LGHNA, CDR2 YSLEER. For the CDR3, the DNA is TGCGCCAGCAGCCAAGAGCATTTCTCATATCGTGGGGAGGAGACCCAGTACTTC. This translates into CASSQEHFSYRGEETQYF.

About this clone: Other nucleotide sequences from this sample produce the same CDR3. This chain connects TRBV27 to TRBJ2-7; 10 nucleotides line up with TRBD2. CDR3 length: 14 residues. Germline assignment: CDR1 MNHEY and CDR2 SMNVEV (reference sequence). The trim removed 3 bases at V and 3 bases at J, leaving 2 bases unmatched. DNA for the CDR3: TGTGCCAGCAGTTTCCGGACTAGCGGCTACGAGCAGTACTTC. It codes for CASSFRTSGYEQYF.

The rearrangement uses TRBV30 and TRBJ2-1; a possible D gene is TRBD2 (5 bases). This CDR3 is built from 12 residues. Germline values: CDR1 GTSNPN, CDR2 SVGIG (reference sequence). Trimming removed 0 bases at V and 7 bases at J, with 7 bases between. DNA of the CDR3: TGTGCCTGGAGTGTGGAGGTAAATGAGCAGTTCTTC. Protein: CAWSVEVNEQFF.

CDR3 protein: CASSLTTGELFF. As DNA, the CDR3 is TGTGCCAGCAGCTTAACCACCGGGGAGCTGTTTTTT. This sequence joins TRBV7-2 and TRBJ2-2; no clear D. The germline CDR1 and CDR2 sequences are SGHTA and FQGNSA. V was clipped by 2 bases and J by 4 bases, with 2 bases between them. The CDR3 is 12 amino acids.

The V call is TRBV10-3, the J call TRBJ2-2, with 10 bases that match TRBD2. CDR1 ENHRY and CDR2 SYGVKD come from the germline V gene. The junction had 8 bases not matched to a gene; V was cut back by 2 bases and J by 8 bases. The CDR3 spans 16 residues. The chain's CDR3 is CAISEEPLAGEGELFF. In DNA, the CDR3 is TGTGCCATCAGTGAGGAACCCCTAGCGGGAGAAGGGGAGCTGTTTTTT.

The chain carries TRBV10-1 and TRBJ2-7, with TRBD2 identical over 11 bases. The CDR3 length is 14 residues. With V trimmed by 3 bases and J by 5 bases, 3 bases remained unmatched. Germline V gives CDR1 WNHNN, CDR2 SYGVQD (reference sequence). CDR3 sequence reads: CASSETSGGHEQYF. The DNA for the CDR3 is TGCGCCAGCAGTGAAACTAGCGGGGGCCACGAGCAGTACTTC.

The chain uses TRBV28 and TRBJ2-7; no reliable D call. This CDR3 spans 11 amino acids. V gave up 6 bases and J gave up 7 bases, with 10 bases separating them. Germline V gives CDR1 MDHEN, CDR2 SYDVKM. Written as DNA, the CDR3 is TGTGCCAGCAGCCCCGCATGGGAGCAGTACTTC. Translation gives CASSPAWEQYF.

The chain is built from TRBV5-6 and TRBJ1-5, with 7 positions matching TRBD1. J was trimmed by 11 bases and V by 4 bases; bases with no gene match: 6. This CDR3 is built from 12 residues. Germline assignment: CDR1 SGHDT and CDR2 YYEEEE. CDR3 nucleotides: TGTGCCAGCAGCCTACAGGGGATAGCCCAGCATTTT. Translating it yields CASSLQGIAQHF. Full variable domain (remainder filled in from reference TRBV5-6 and TRBJ1-5): DAGVTQSPTHLIKTRGQQVTLRCSPKSGHDTVSWYQQALGQGPQFIFQYYEEEERQRGNFPDRFSGHQFPNYSSELNVNALLLGDSALYLCASSLQGIAQHFGDGTRLSIL.

The rearrangement links TRBV28 to TRBJ1-2, with D perhaps matching TRBD1 (6 bases). Trimming cost V 4 bases and J 7 bases, with 16 bases left between them. The CDR3 loop spans 14 amino acids. From germline, CDR1 is MDHEN and CDR2 SYDVKM. This CDR3 is CASSWPTGAGGYTF. CDR3 bases: TGTGCCAGCAGTTGGCCGACAGGAGCAGGTGGCTACACCTTC.

J is TRBJ2-2 and V is TRBV30; 8 bases fit TRBD1. The CDR3 has 17 residues. Germline values: CDR1 GTSNPN, CDR2 SVGIG (reference sequence). Trimming cost V 0 bases and J 5 bases; bases outside gene matches: 11. The CDR3 DNA is TGTGCCTGGAGTGTATTAATCACCGGGACAGGTACCGGGGAGCTGTTTTTT. Amino acids: CAWSVLITGTGTGELFF.

The chain carries TRBV7-9 and TRBJ1-2; TRBD1 matches at 10 bases. The CDR3 loop spans 18 amino acids. Germline loops: CDR1 SEHNR, CDR2 FQNEAQ (reference sequence). V trimming: 1 base; J trimming: 2 bases; junction bases outside the gene matches: 10. This CDR3 is CASSLVYGTGELNYGYTF. The CDR3 bases are TGTGCCAGCAGCTTAGTATATGGGACAGGGGAACTGAACTATGGCTACACCTTC.

The rearrangement uses TRBV7-9 and TRBJ2-5, with 7 bases lining up with TRBD1. This CDR3 comprises 17 residues. From germline, CDR1 is SEHNR and CDR2 FQNEAQ (reference sequence). After removal of 4 bases from V and 0 bases from J, the junction contained 11 bases not matched to a gene. This CDR3 is CASSSLAVQGDQETQYF. In DNA form, the CDR3 reads TGTGCCAGCAGCTCCCTTGCCGTCCAGGGGGACCAAGAGACCCAGTACTTC.

V usage is TRBV6-5 and J usage is TRBJ2-1, with a possible D match to TRBD2 (5 bases). Trimming pared 0 bases from V and 4 bases from J, leaving 10 bases between. This CDR3 region has 15 residues. Germline V gene lookup returns CDR1 MNHEY and CDR2 SVGAGI. The CDR3 coding sequence is TGTGCCAGCAGTTACTCGACGGGAACGTACAATGAGCAGTTCTTC. This translates into CASSYSTGTYNEQFF.